What follows is one TCR beta chain and its context. There are a few counts of this clonotype. No antigen is known for it. No much larger clone exists at a distance of one base, and base qualities are not known. The sample is drawn from a study of T cells in Graves' hyperthyroidism and ophthalmopathy (dated by TCRdb to between 2018 and 2020). Background for the entire study: Peripheral blood was sampled at the time of initial diagnosis, prior to any treatment. TCR V-J signatures able to tell the groups apart were searched for in a discovery cohort of 100 or so patients, of whom under 45 had Graves' ophthalmopathy and 57 had stable Graves' hyperthyroidism. Prospective prediction of ophthalmopathy was tested in an independent validation cohort of 18 to 20 hyperthyroidism patients and some 17 patients who later progressed to ophthalmopathy. The approximately 98 discovery patients were randomly divided into training and test sets at a 7:3 ratio. The study also compared thyroid tissue and blood T-cell repertoires from five or six Graves' hyperthyroidism patients. After blood sampling, hyperthyroidism patients were treated with methimazole at a starting dose of 30 mg daily, and ophthalmopathy patients were treated with high-dose intravenous methylprednisolone. The paper reports TCR Vbeta CDR3 sequencing of some 140 peripheral blood samples: 43 ophthalmopathy, under 80 hyperthyroidism and around 17 progressor patients.

Taken from the germline V gene (reference sequence), the CDR1 and CDR2 loops are DFQATT and SNEGSKA. The CDR3 runs 14 amino acids, cysteine and phenylalanine included. Only the CDR3 part of the read is kept: 42 bases, read in frame from the first base. The junction carries 10 bases between V and J, which are trimmed by 2 bases and 2 bases respectively. TCR beta CDR3 regions were amplified from RNA transcripts. The TCR CDR3 was subjected to a first round of RT-PCR using the HTBI primer set and the Qiagen OneStep RT-PCR kit. The libraries were constructed in a second round of multiplex PCR and then size-selected and purified. The libraries were sequenced on an Illumina HiSeq2000 using paired-end 100 bp reads. The original pipeline was this. SOAPnuke was used to process the raw data, throwing out any read that contained adapters or uncalled bases, had a mean Phred below 15, or lacked an exact constant-primer or identifier match. High-quality paired reads were merged using COPE v1.2.5, and each unique nucleotide sequence was defined as a clonotype. MiTCR v1.1 was used to align clonotypes to the IMGT TRBV, TRBD and TRBJ reference segments. The analysis was restricted to V-J combinations with a frequency above 0.0001, which together covered 99.2% of the repertoires. A TCS score was defined as the ratio between F50 (clonal expansion) and ExV (chaos), using BLOSUM62-based TCRdist between CDR3 peptides within each V-J. Welch's t-statistics and random forest reduced roughly 540 V-J features to 10 to 15, which were used in a naive Bayes classifier (R e1071). TCRdb passed the public sequencing reads through fastp at Q25 and MiXCR, retaining productive beta sequences. A single entry per CDR3 protein holds the most common genes and DNA from its merged rows. These V and J calls originate from TCRdb's pipeline instead of the authors' own analysis. The sample table lists roughly 740,000 distinct CDR3 sequences, about a sixth of them with a count of one. The top ten clonotypes cover roughly 8% of the sample.

On the study overall, not on this receptor specifically: Sample size was not statistically predetermined, and investigators were not blinded to group allocation. During validation, the model predicted progression to ophthalmopathy a median of about 6.5 months ahead of onset, with approximately 70% sensitivity and roughly 75% specificity. In cross-validation, a model built on a 13 V-J signature told ophthalmopathy apart from stable hyperthyroidism with under 90% sensitivity and approximately 81% specificity, and in testing the same model reached 80%/75%. Most expanded thyroid clonotypes (frequency above 0.001) were also detected in blood, suggesting blood repertoires may reflect thyroid immune responses.

Stable Graves' hyperthyroidism was defined as the absence of progression to ophthalmopathy over 18 months of follow-up. Hyperthyroidism patients were aged 18 to 65 years and newly diagnosed, with disease duration of less than 2 months. Exclusion was applied to patients with uncontrolled infections, other autoimmune diseases, pregnancy or lactation. Diagnoses relied on clinical symptoms, serum thyroxine and TRAb, thyroid ultrasound and orbital computed tomography. Ficoll-Paque density gradient centrifugation was used to isolate PBMCs from around 10 ml of fresh peripheral blood. Total RNA was extracted using Trizol reagent, and RNA quality was assessed on an Agilent 2100 Bioanalyzer.

The material sequenced was blood. The chain was built from TRBV20-1 and TRBJ1-5; TRBD1 is possibly the D segment (5 matching bases). This clonotype was sampled from a man aged 18 to 30 with Graves' hyperthyroidism. The CDR3 is CSARLGTGNQPQHF. The DNA is as follows: TGCAGTGCTAGATTAGGGACTGGCAATCAGCCCCAGCATTTT.